The TCR beta chain described here comes from a study of response to subunit inactivated influenza vaccine. A single record per CDR3 protein comes from TCRdb applying MiXCR to the RT-PCR reads. This repertoire shows 650,000 to 800,000 distinct CDR3 sequences, about a fifth found once; its top ten account for 11%. CDR1 LGHNA and CDR2 YSLEER come from the germline V gene. V lost 4 bases to trimming and J lost 0 bases; unmatched junction nucleotides: 11. The CDR3 has 20 residues. Overall study findings and caveats: Few new T cells, the authors suggested, are recruited by each seasonal influenza vaccination.

Remarks on this clonotype: What it binds is unknown.

The clonotype comes from a man in his fifties or sixties who received an inactivated influenza vaccine. Sequenced here: PBMCs from blood, sampled more than 4 days after vaccination. The J gene is TRBJ2-1, the V gene TRBV4-3; 14 nucleotides agree with TRBD2. The CDR3 coding sequence is TGCGCCAGCAGCCGGAGGACTAGCGGGGGGCAGTTGAGCTCCTACAATGAGCAGTTCTTC. Its translation: CASSRRTSGGQLSSYNEQFF.